This record looks at one T cell receptor beta chain sequence and its context. No antigen is known for it. Produced via immunoSEQ multiplex PCR; TCRdb's table is partial and in-frame only. Of around 50,000 clones listed, roughly 85% were seen once; the top ten hold about 5.6%. This sample is part of a study of T cells in localized non-small cell lung cancer. V was cut by 6 bases and J by 7 bases, with 13 bases left in between. The CDR3 is made up of 14 amino acids. Germline V gene data show CDR1 as MNHNY and CDR2 as SVGAGI (reference sequence). Overall study findings and caveats: When the top 100 tumor clones were examined, a median approximately 57 of them also appeared in the adjacent lung, which was paired and uninvolved. Heterogeneity stays possible, as sequencing covered only one tumor region. A denser population of T cells in blood accompanied longer overall survival. Uninvolved adjacent lung showed the highest T cell clonality, exceeding tumor.

Sample: peripheral blood, taken before any cancer treatment. The sequence derives from a woman aged 35-70 years with stage I lung adenocarcinoma. J is TRBJ1-6 and V is TRBV6-6; perhaps TRBD1 as D (5 bases). Here the CDR3 DNA reads TGTGCCAGCAGAGCGGGGACTGACAATTCACCCCTCCACTTT. Translation gives CASRAGTDNSPLHF.